Listed here are 5 T cell receptor beta chains from one sample, sequenced in a study of blood T cell repertoires in COVID-19. This table comes from immunoSEQ multiplex PCR, and its TCRdb copy is limited to in-frame clones, with some not included. The sample shows fewer than 500,000 clones, 86% of them seen only once. Material for sequencing was peripheral blood. Receptor source: a woman in her 30s with active or convalescent COVID-19.

V usage is TRBV3-1 (or the pseudogene TRBV3-2) and J usage is TRBJ2-1, with 7 bases identical to TRBD2. V shed 2 bases, J shed 1 base, and the junction held 2 bases outside the gene matches. The germline V gene encodes CDR1 LGHDT and CDR2 YNNKEL (reference sequence). The CDR3 sequence is 15 residues long. This CDR3 reads CASSQSGGSYNEQFF. CDR3 nucleotides: TGTGCCAGCAGCCAATCCGGGGGGTCCTACAATGAGCAGTTCTTC.

The genes are TRBV7-2 and TRBJ1-1; 10 bases are a match to TRBD1. Germline V CDR1 and CDR2: SGHTA, FQGNSA. V shed 7 bases and J 5 bases; nucleotides not matched to a gene: 10. The CDR3 extends over 15 amino acids. CDR3 DNA sequence: TGTGCCAGCACCTTGGGACAGGGGTTCGAAACTGAAGCTTTCTTT. Its protein product is CASTLGQGFETEAFF. The variable domain in full, with the rest retrieved from reference TRBV7-2 and TRBJ1-1, is GAGVSQSPSNKVTEKGKDVELRCDPISGHTALYWYRQSLGQGLEFLIYFQGNSAPDKSGLPSDRFSAERTGGSVSTLTIQRTQQEDSAVYLCASTLGQGFETEAFFGQGTRLTVV.

This chain links TRBV19 with TRBJ1-5, with 8 positions matching TRBD1. This CDR3 is 14 amino acids long. CDR1 and CDR2 (germline): LNHDA, SQIVND (reference sequence). J lost 0 bases, V lost 7 bases, and 2 bases had no gene match. DNA for the CDR3: TGTGCCAGTACGACAGGGGATAGCAATCAGCCCCAGCATTTT. It yields the protein CASTTGDSNQPQHF.

This clone occurred once. As DNA, the CDR3 is TGCAGCGTTACAGGAGGGTCTAATGAAAAACTGTTTTTT. Protein product: CSVTGGSNEKLFF. The genes are TRBV29-1 and TRBJ1-4; a possible D gene is TRBD1 (5 bases). The CDR3 runs to 13 residues. V was cut by 5 bases and J by 3 bases, with 10 bases left in between. Germline CDR1 and CDR2: SQVTM and ANQGSEA.

This chain connects TRBV30 to TRBJ1-2; D not certain. With 6 bases removed from V and 8 bases from J, the gap between germline ends came to 7 bases. CDR1 GTSNPN and CDR2 SVGIG come from the germline V gene (reference sequence). The CDR3 length is 9 residues. The CDR3 protein is CACHQGYTF. As DNA, the CDR3 is TGTGCCTGCCATCAGGGCTACACCTTC.